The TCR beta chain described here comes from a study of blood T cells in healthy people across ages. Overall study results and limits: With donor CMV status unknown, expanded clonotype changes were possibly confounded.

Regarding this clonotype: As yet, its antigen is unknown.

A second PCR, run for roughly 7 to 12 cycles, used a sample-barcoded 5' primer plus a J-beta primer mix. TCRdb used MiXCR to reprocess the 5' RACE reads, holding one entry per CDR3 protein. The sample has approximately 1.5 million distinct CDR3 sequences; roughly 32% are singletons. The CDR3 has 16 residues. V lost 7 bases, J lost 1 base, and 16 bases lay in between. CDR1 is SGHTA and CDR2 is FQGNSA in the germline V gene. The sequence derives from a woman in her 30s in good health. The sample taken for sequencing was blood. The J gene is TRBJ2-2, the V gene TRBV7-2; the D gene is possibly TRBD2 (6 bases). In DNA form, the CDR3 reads TGTGCCAGCACCCTAGCCACTAGCAGGAACACCGGGGAGCTGTTTTTT. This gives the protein CASTLATSRNTGELFF.